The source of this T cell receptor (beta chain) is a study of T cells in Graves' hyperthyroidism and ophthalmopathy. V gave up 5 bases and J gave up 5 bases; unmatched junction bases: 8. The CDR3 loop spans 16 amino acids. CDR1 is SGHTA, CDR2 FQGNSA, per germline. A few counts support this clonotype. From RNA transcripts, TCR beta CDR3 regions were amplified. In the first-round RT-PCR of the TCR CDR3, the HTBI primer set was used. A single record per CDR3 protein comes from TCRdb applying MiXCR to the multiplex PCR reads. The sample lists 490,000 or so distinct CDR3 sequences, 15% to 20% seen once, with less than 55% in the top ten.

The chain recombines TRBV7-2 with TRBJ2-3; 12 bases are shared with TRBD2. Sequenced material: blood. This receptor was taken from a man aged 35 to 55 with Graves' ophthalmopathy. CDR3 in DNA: TGTGCCAGCAGCCTCTGGACTAGCGGGGTGAAAGATACGCAGTATTTT. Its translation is CASSLWTSGVKDTQYF.